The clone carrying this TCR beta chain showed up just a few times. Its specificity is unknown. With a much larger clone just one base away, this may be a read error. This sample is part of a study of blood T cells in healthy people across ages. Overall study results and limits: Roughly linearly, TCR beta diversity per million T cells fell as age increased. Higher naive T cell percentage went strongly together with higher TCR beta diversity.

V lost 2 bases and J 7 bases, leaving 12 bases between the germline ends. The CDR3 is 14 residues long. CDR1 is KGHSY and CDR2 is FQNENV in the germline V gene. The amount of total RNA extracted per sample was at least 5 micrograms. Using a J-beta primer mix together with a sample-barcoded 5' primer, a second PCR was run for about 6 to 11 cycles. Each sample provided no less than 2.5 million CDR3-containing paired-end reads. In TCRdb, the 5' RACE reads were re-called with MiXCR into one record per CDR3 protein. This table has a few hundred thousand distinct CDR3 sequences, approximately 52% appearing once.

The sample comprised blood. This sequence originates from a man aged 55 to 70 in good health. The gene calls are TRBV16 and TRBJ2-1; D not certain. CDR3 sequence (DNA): TGTGCCAGCAGCCAAGCGAAGGCAGGTAATGAGCAGTTCTTC. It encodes CASSQAKAGNEQFF.